Reported below is one T cell receptor beta chain. This entry is derived from a study of blood T cell repertoires in COVID-19. As for the study in general: Sites in the United States, Italy and Spain provided acute and convalescent COVID-19 samples.

In the source study's methods: Estimation of nucleated cell counts was performed using reference gene primer amplification. TCRdb keeps only in-frame clones here, not all; method: immunoSEQ multiplex PCR. From that table come the V and J calls and clone size; the DNA was used to work out D and trimming. The sample has 200,000 to 300,000 clones, 84% seen once. The source of this sequence is a man between 60 and 75 years old with acute or convalescent COVID-19. Sequenced material: peripheral blood.

The CDR3 DNA follows: TGTGCCAGCAACCCGCAGACAGGGGACTTCAACAATGAGCAGTTCTTC. Translation: CASNPQTGDFNNEQFF. The rearrangement uses TRBV7-9 and TRBJ2-1; 8 positions agree with TRBD1. This CDR3 has 16 residues. Germline assignment: CDR1 SEHNR and CDR2 FQNEAQ (reference sequence). J lost 5 bases, V lost 7 bases, and 13 bases had no gene match.